This T cell receptor (beta chain) originates from a study of blood T cell repertoires in COVID-19. This clone was found once. Germline CDR1 GTSNPN, CDR2 SVGIG (reference sequence). The CDR3 totals 18 residues. V shed 0 bases, J shed 2 bases, and the junction held 10 bases outside the gene matches. Assay: immunoSEQ multiplex PCR; the TCRdb copy retains only in-frame clones and omits some. Of roughly 100,000 clones in the sample, around 88% were seen once. The sequence derives from a woman aged 70-85 years with acute or convalescent COVID-19. Input material: peripheral blood. The chain couples TRBV30 to TRBJ2-3, with TRBD2 matching over 11 bases. The CDR3 loop reads CAWSVPSGGYRITDTQYF. The CDR3 nucleotides read TGTGCCTGGAGTGTACCTAGCGGGGGGTATCGAATCACAGATACGCAGTATTTT.